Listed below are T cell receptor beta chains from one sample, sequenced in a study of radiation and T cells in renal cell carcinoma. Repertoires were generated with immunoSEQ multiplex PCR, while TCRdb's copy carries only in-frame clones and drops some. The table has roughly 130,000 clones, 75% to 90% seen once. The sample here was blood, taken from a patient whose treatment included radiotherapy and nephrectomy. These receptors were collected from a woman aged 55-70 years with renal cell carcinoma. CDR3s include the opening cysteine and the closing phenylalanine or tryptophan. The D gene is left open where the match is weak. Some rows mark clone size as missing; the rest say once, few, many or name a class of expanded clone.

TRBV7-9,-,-,CASSFSTGPQPQHF
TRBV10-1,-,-,CASSESGPALHF
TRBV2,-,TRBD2,CASKSTSVPGDTQYF
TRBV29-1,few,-,CSVARGENTQYF
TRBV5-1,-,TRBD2,CASSLRTSGGNEQFF
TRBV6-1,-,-,CASSEMWGREDGYTF
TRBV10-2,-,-,CASSERNTIYF
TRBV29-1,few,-,CSVEVGGYTEAFF
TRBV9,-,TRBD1,CASRRGLQDTEAFF
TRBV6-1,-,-,CATALQGNTEAFF
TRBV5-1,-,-,CASSLDRRADTQYF
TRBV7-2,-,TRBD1,CASSFQGRGWQFF
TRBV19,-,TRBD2,CASSIGAGGTDTQYF
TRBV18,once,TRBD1,CASSPTDRVDYGYTF
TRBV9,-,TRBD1,CASSATPTYRGRSGGEGYTF
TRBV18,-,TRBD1,CASSPFEPGQGDNTEAFF
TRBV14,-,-,CASSQGEGFNYGYTF
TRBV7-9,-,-,CASSFSGYEQYF
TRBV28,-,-,CASHPQPSGANVLTF
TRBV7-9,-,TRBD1,CASSLGEGTALEKLFF